One sample yielded the 6 T cell receptor beta chains listed below, sequenced in a study of shared clonotypes between healthy human individuals. Sequencing used immunoSEQ multiplex PCR; TCRdb keeps in-frame clones, though not all of them. Counted here are over a million clones, about 80% occurring once; the ten biggest clones make up around 0.61%. The sample consisted of memory CD4+ T cells from PBMCs. Regarding subset: CD45RA-negative fraction. These TCRs come from a man between 18 and 29 years old in good health. Some clones in this sample may be carry-over from other donors' samples.

The chain couples TRBV5-1 to TRBJ2-3, with TRBD2 as a possible D gene (6 bases). The CDR3 is 15 amino acids. The V gene's germline CDR1 is SGHRS and CDR2 YFSETQ. V was trimmed by 0 bases and J by 4 bases, leaving 12 bases between them. CDR3 nucleotides: TGCGCCAGCAGCTTGGAGGGTAGCGGCCCAGATACGCAGTATTTT. It translates to CASSLEGSGPDTQYF.

This chain connects TRBV2 to TRBJ2-3, with a possible D match to TRBD1 (6 bases). The CDR3 totals 15 residues. V lost 4 bases and J lost 2, with 13 bases in between. CDR1 SNHLY and CDR2 FYNNEI come from the germline V gene. CDR3 amino acids: CASSVRTAFTDTQYF. Here the CDR3 DNA reads TGTGCCAGCAGTGTAAGGACAGCTTTCACAGATACGCAGTATTTT.

A single count supports this clone. This sequence may be a read error, since a much larger clone differs from it by one base. The rearrangement uses TRBV2 and TRBJ1-5; D remains unclear. With 6 bases removed from V and 2 bases from J, the gap between germline ends came to 5 bases. Germline CDR1 is SNHLY and CDR2 is FYNNEI. The CDR3 contains 12 residues. The CDR3 sequence: CASRVGNQPQHF. The CDR3 DNA reads as TGTGCCAGCAGGGTCGGCAATCAGCCCCAGCATTTT.

The chain couples TRBV25-1 to TRBJ2-5, with 8 bases matching TRBD1. The DNA end is a closer match to TRBJ2-7, so the J assignment may be wrong. This CDR3 is 16 amino acids long. CDR1 and CDR2 (germline): MGHDK, SYGVNS. The CDR3 DNA is TGTGCCAGCAGTGCCCCTCGGACAGGGCGCTCCTACGAGCAGTACTTC. It codes for CASSAPRTGRSYEQYF.

The V call is TRBV25-1, the J call TRBJ2-3, with TRBD2 as a possible D gene (6 bases). The CDR3 totals 12 residues. V lost 2 bases and J lost 6, with 6 bases in between. In germline, CDR1 is MGHDK, CDR2 SYGVNS. The CDR3 here is CASSELADTQYF. The CDR3, as DNA: TGTGCCAGCAGTGAACTAGCGGATACGCAGTATTTT. Using reference TRBV25-1 and TRBJ2-3 for the parts outside the CDR3, the full variable domain is EADIYQTPRYLVIGTGKKITLECSQTMGHDKMYWYQQDPGMELHLIHYSYGVNSTEKGDLSSESTVSRIRTEHFPLTLESARPSHTSQYLCASSELADTQYFGPGTRLTVL.

The chain links TRBV9 to TRBJ2-1; 7 nucleotides match TRBD2. V dropped 4 bases and J dropped 2; count of bases not matched to a gene: 6. The CDR3 has 15 amino acids. From germline, CDR1 is SGDLS and CDR2 YYNGEE. CDR3 coding DNA: TGTGCCAGCAGCCCTATGGCGGGAGCCTACAATGAGCAGTTCTTC. Protein sequence: CASSPMAGAYNEQFF.